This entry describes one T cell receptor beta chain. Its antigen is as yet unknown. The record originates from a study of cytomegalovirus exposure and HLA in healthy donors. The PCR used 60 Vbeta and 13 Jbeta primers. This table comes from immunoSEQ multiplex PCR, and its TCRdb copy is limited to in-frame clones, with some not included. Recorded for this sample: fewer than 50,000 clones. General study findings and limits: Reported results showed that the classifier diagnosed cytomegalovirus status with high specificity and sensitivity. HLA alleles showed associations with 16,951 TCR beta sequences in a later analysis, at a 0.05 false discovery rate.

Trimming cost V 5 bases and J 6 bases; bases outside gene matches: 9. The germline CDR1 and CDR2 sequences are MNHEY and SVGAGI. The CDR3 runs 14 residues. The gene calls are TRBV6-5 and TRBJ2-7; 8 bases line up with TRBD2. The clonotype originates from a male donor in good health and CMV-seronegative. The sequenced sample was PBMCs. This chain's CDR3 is CASSIGTSFGEQYF. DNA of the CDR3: TGTGCCAGCAGTATCGGGACTAGTTTCGGCGAGCAGTACTTC.